This T cell receptor (beta chain) was retrieved from a study of T cell changes during pregnancy in multiple sclerosis. The V gene lost 0 bases and the J gene lost 0 bases, with 9 bases spanning the gap. From germline, CDR1 is GTSNPN and CDR2 SVGIG (reference sequence). CDR3 length: 15 residues. Data came from immunoSEQ multiplex PCR; TCRdb stores just in-frame clones and leaves some out. The data contain roughly 110,000 clones, 92% of them singletons. The genes are TRBV30 and TRBJ2-1, with D perhaps matching TRBD1 (6 bases). The source is a female donor with multiple sclerosis, enrolled in a pregnancy study. The sample in question was peripheral blood, obtained in the third trimester of pregnancy. CDR3 region: CAWSVRGGSYNEQFF. The CDR3 bases are TGTGCCTGGAGTGTGAGAGGGGGCTCCTACAATGAGCAGTTCTTC.